The next 11 T cell receptor beta chains were all read from a single sample in a study of T cell changes during pregnancy in multiple sclerosis. Assay: immunoSEQ multiplex PCR; the TCRdb copy retains only in-frame clones and omits some. The table includes 60,000 to 80,000 clones, about 85% detected once. The input for sequencing was peripheral blood, taken before pregnancy. These receptor sequences come from a female donor with multiple sclerosis, enrolled in a pregnancy study.

The V and J genes are TRBV27 and TRBJ2-5; 8 positions match TRBD1. Germline lookup yields CDR1 MNHEY and CDR2 SMNVEV (reference sequence). The CDR3 totals 18 residues. The V and J ends lost 5 bases and 1 base, in that order; junction bases with no gene match: 15. The CDR3 bases are TGTGCCAGCAGTCGTCTACCGGGACAGGCCGGATTCCAAGAGACCCAGTACTTC. Translating gives CASSRLPGQAGFQETQYF.

V gene TRBV18 combines with J gene TRBJ1-3, with D possibly matching TRBD1 (5 bases). Trimming cost V 3 bases and J 0 bases, with 18 bases left between them. The germline CDR1 and CDR2 sequences are KGHSH and LQKENI. The CDR3 consists of 18 residues. CDR3 sequence reads: CASSPPGWRGSSGNTIYF. The CDR3 bases are TGTGCCAGCTCACCGCCGGGATGGAGGGGCAGCTCTGGAAACACCATATATTTT.

This chain's CDR3 is CASSTMRRREAFF. As DNA, the CDR3 is TGTGCCAGCAGCACGATGCGGCGACGGGAAGCTTTCTTT. This chain links TRBV13 with TRBJ1-1, with D unresolved. The CDR3 loop spans 13 amino acids. Germline lookup yields CDR1 PRHDT and CDR2 FYEKMQ (reference sequence). V was cut by 5 bases and J by 8 bases, with 15 bases left in between.

The rearrangement joins TRBV29-1 to TRBJ1-1; 7 positions agree with TRBD1. V shed 7 bases, J shed 1 base, and the junction held 6 bases outside the gene matches. CDR3 size: 13 residues. The germline V gene has CDR1 SQVTM and CDR2 ANQGSEA. As DNA, the CDR3 is TGCAGCGCTAGACAGGGAGAGAACACTGAAGCTTTCTTT. This codes for CSARQGENTEAFF.

V is TRBV2 and J is TRBJ2-7; TRBD2 aligns across 8 bases. The CDR3 loop spans 15 amino acids. The ends lost 4 bases at V and 1 base at J; junction bases unmatched: 6. Germline V lookup: CDR1 SNHLY, CDR2 FYNNEI. DNA for the CDR3: TGTGCCAGCAGTGTCGAAGCGGGGGTGTCCTACGAGCAGTACTTC. Translating it yields CASSVEAGVSYEQYF.

The rearrangement joins TRBV6-1 to TRBJ2-7; no clear D gene. Germline CDR1 and CDR2: MNHNS and SASEGT. CDR3 size: 11 residues. Deletions cut 1 base from V and 7 bases from J, with 5 bases between. CDR3: CASSEGYEQYF. CDR3 nucleotide sequence: TGTGCCAGCAGTGAAGGTTATGAGCAGTACTTC.

The V and J genes are TRBV27 and TRBJ2-1; possibly TRBD2 for D (6 bases). The CDR3 contains 15 residues. Per germline, CDR1 MNHEY and CDR2 SMNVEV (reference sequence). V was shortened by 1 base and J by 6 bases, with 13 bases between the two germline ends. DNA of the CDR3: TGTGCCAGCAGTTTATGGGGCACGGAGGGCAATGAGCAGTTCTTC. Residues: CASSLWGTEGNEQFF.

A single count supports this clone. The chain links TRBV10-2 to TRBJ2-5, with 8 bases identical to TRBD2. V was clipped by 8 bases and J by 7 bases; unmatched bases: 9. Germline CDR1 reads WSHSY; CDR2 reads SAAADI. CDR3 size: 13 residues. CDR3 amino acids: CASGKAGEGTQYF. For the CDR3, the DNA is TGCGCCAGCGGGAAAGCGGGAGAGGGGACCCAGTACTTC.

This chain connects TRBV30 to TRBJ1-2; the D gene is possibly TRBD1 (5 bases). The germline CDR1 and CDR2 sequences are GTSNPN and SVGIG (reference sequence). The length of the CDR3 is 13 residues. V gave up 0 bases and J gave up 8 bases, with 13 bases separating them. The CDR3 bases are TGTGCCTGGAGTGTAACAGGCCTTTGGGGCTACACCTTC. Encoded protein: CAWSVTGLWGYTF.

The chain uses TRBV2 and TRBJ1-5; 7 bases match TRBD1. Germline assignment: CDR1 SNHLY and CDR2 FYNNEI. This CDR3 comprises 15 residues. Trimming at V came to 2 bases and at J to 0 bases, leaving 1 base not matched to a gene. The CDR3 DNA reads as TGTGCCAGCAGTGAACAGGGGGTTAGCAATCAGCCCCAGCATTTT. Residues: CASSEQGVSNQPQHF.

The genes are TRBV19 and TRBJ2-2; 8 bases agree with TRBD2. V dropped 6 bases and J dropped 7; count of bases not matched to a gene: 13. The CDR3 sequence is 16 residues long. From germline, CDR1 is LNHDA and CDR2 SQIVND (reference sequence). The CDR3 DNA sequence: TGTGCCAGTAGGTCGCGGACTAGCCGGGCGAGCGGGGAGCTGTTTTTT. Its translation: CASRSRTSRASGELFF.